These 5 T cell receptor beta chains came from one sample sequenced in a study of cytomegalovirus exposure and HLA in healthy donors. The study ran its PCR with 60 Vbeta and 13 Jbeta primers. Method: immunoSEQ multiplex PCR; TCRdb's copy keeps in-frame clones and lacks some. The sample yields 60,000 to 85,000 clones, of which the top ten take up approximately 15%. The sequencing input was PBMCs. The receptors were sampled from a man aged 50-59 years in good health and CMV-seropositive.

V gene TRBV5-1 combines with J gene TRBJ2-2; tentatively, D is TRBD2 (7 bases). Germline CDR1 is SGHRS and CDR2 is YFSETQ. The CDR3 runs 16 residues. Trimming cost V 5 bases and J 4 bases, with 18 bases left between them. The DNA of the CDR3 is TGCGCCAGCAGACGGGGGGCCACCGCGGGCACCGGGGAGCTGTTTTTT. It encodes CASRRGATAGTGELFF. The variable domain in full, with the rest retrieved from reference TRBV5-1 and TRBJ2-2, is KAGVTQTPRYLIKTRGQQVTLSCSPISGHRSVSWYQQTPGQGLQFLFEYFSETQRNKGNFPGRFSGRQFSNSRSEMNVSTLELGDSALYLCASRRGATAGTGELFFGEGSRLTVL.

This chain links TRBV4-2 with TRBJ2-7; 7 bases are a match to TRBD2. CDR1 LGHNA and CDR2 YNFKEQ come from the germline V gene. V was pared by 1 base and J by 0 bases, with 12 bases of the junction left unmatched. The CDR3 loop spans 18 amino acids. DNA for the CDR3: TGTGCCAGCAGCCAAGGCCTAGCGGACAACCCTACCTCCTACGAGCAGTACTTC. It encodes CASSQGLADNPTSYEQYF.

The rearrangement joins TRBV5-1 to TRBJ1-6; possibly TRBD1 for D (6 bases). There are 14 residues in the CDR3. Germline V gives CDR1 SGHRS, CDR2 YFSETQ. V lost 3 bases and J lost 7, with 11 bases in between. Here the CDR3 reads CASSWGQGNSPLHF. In nucleotides, the CDR3 is TGCGCCAGCAGCTGGGGACAAGGCAATTCACCCCTCCACTTT.

Here the CDR3 DNA reads TGTGCCTGGAGTGGGACATCGGGCGGAGGCTACACCTTC. This translates into CAWSGTSGGGYTF. V and J are TRBV30 and TRBJ1-2; D might be TRBD1 (5 bases). The CDR3 is 13 residues long. Per the germline V gene, CDR1 is GTSNPN and CDR2 is SVGIG (reference sequence). Between the trimmed V and J ends, which lost 1 base and 8 bases, there was a span of 14 bases.

The chain carries TRBV6-1 and TRBJ1-1, with D possibly matching TRBD1 (5 bases). V was clipped by 2 bases and J by 7 bases, with 14 bases between them. The CDR3 extends over 14 amino acids. CDR1 and CDR2 (germline): MNHNS, SASEGT. The CDR3 sequence: CASSEINWGGEAFF. Here the CDR3 DNA reads TGTGCCAGCAGTGAAATAAATTGGGGGGGTGAAGCTTTCTTT.